This T cell receptor (beta chain) was profiled in a study of regulatory T cells in long-lasting Graves disease. TCR beta libraries were built with iRepertoire HTBI primers and Arm-PCR of CDR3 regions. TCRdb re-analysed the multiplex PCR reads in MiXCR, keeping a single row per CDR3 protein. Of 300,000 to 350,000 distinct CDR3 sequences detected, 20% appear once; the ten largest clones hold 25% to 35%. The time point: persistent/refractory GD, antithyroid drugs over 5 years with positive TRAb. From PBMCs, RNA was extracted and then used to make the TCR library. This CDR3 is built from 16 residues. Germline values: CDR1 SGHAT, CDR2 FQNNGV. J lost 4 bases, V lost 5 bases, and 9 bases had no gene match. This clonotype was counted at least ten times.

The V call is TRBV11-2, the J call TRBJ2-2, with TRBD1 identical over 8 bases. This sample comprised peripheral blood mononuclear cells (PBMCs), obtained when the disease was refractory, from a patient treated with antithyroid drugs. The source is a female donor with Graves disease. CDR3 region: CASSQPRTGTTGELFF. The DNA for the CDR3 is TGTGCCAGCAGCCAACCGCGGACAGGGACCACCGGGGAGCTGTTTTTT.